Listed below are T cell receptor beta chains from one sample, sequenced in a study of T cell repertoires in cytomegalovirus infection. Using its own MiXCR run on the reads, TCRdb lists one record per CDR3 protein. The sample holds about 300,000 distinct CDR3 sequences, roughly a tenth seen once. The sample comprised PBMCs. Receptors were obtained from a human donor in good health (CMV status not recorded). Some clones in this sample may be carry-over from other donors' samples. Each CDR3 is given with its conserved first and last residue. D genes are given only for firm matches. Part of the rows lack a size; the others show once, few, many or a class for expanded clones.

d_call	cdr3_length	v_call	clone_size	j_call	cdr3_aa	cdr3_nt
TRBD1	16	TRBV20-1	many	TRBJ2-1	CSARDSRGGTGNEQFF	TGCAGTGCTAGAGATTCTCGAGGGGGGACAGGGAATGAGCAGTTCTTC
-	12	TRBV12-5	many	TRBJ2-1	CASGLHYNEQFF	TGTGCTAGTGGACTTCATTACAATGAGCAGTTCTTC
-	14	TRBV28	many	TRBJ2-2	CASSNPPQSGELFF	TGTGCCAGCAGTAATCCACCTCAAAGCGGGGAGCTGTTTTTT
-	12	TRBV6-1	many	TRBJ2-1	CATRTDYNEQFF	TGTGCCACTCGGACAGACTACAATGAGCAGTTCTTC
TRBD1	16	TRBV7-9	many	TRBJ1-2	CASSSEGQGALYGYTF	TGTGCCAGCAGCTCTGAGGGACAGGGGGCCCTCTATGGCTACACCTTC
-	15	TRBV7-2	many	TRBJ1-6	CASRVTGWNNSPLHF	TGTGCCAGCAGGGTAACAGGGTGGAATAATTCACCCCTCCACTTT
TRBD2	18	TRBV7-2	many	TRBJ2-3	CASRGGTSGGSRTDTQYF	TGTGCCAGCAGGGGCGGGACTAGCGGGGGGTCCCGCACAGATACGCAGTATTTT
-	17	TRBV28	few	TRBJ2-1	CASSSQGGGTPYNEQFF	TGTGCCAGCAGTTCGCAAGGGGGGGGCACCCCCTACAATGAGCAGTTCTTC
TRBD2	17	TRBV5-4	many	TRBJ2-5	CASSSPTSGGPRETQYF	TGTGCCAGCAGCTCGCCGACTAGCGGGGGGCCCCGGGAGACCCAGTACTTC
-	15	TRBV6-5	-	TRBJ2-2	CASSYSGRNAGELFF	TGTGCCAGCAGTTACTCGGGTCGGAATGCCGGGGAGCTGTTTTTT
-	14	TRBV7-6	many	TRBJ2-6	CASSPDGSPRVLTF	TGTGCCAGCAGCCCAGATGGGAGCCCACGCGTCCTGACTTTC
-	15	TRBV5-1	-	TRBJ2-1	CASSVRGPSYNEQFF	TGCGCCAGCAGCGTGAGGGGTCCCTCCTACAATGAGCAGTTCTTC
-	10	TRBV20-1	-	TRBJ1-1	CSANDFGAFF	TGCAGTGCCAATGACTTCGGGGCTTTCTTT
-	15	TRBV7-2	many	TRBJ1-6	CASSLVGVTNSPLHF	TGTGCCAGCAGCTTAGTGGGGGTTACTAATTCACCCCTCCACTTT
TRBD1	17	TRBV28	-	TRBJ1-2	CASSSETGPARYYGYTF	TGTGCCAGCAGTTCTGAGACAGGGCCAGCGCGTTACTATGGCTACACCTTC
TRBD2	14	TRBV19	-	TRBJ2-2	CASRRGGYTGELFF	TGTGCCAGCCGGCGGGGGGGATACACCGGGGAGCTGTTTTTT
-	12	TRBV29-1	few	TRBJ2-3	CSADRSTDTQYF	TGCAGCGCCGACAGGAGCACAGATACGCAGTATTTT
-	14	TRBV14	many	TRBJ1-1	CASNGPGMNTEAFF	TGTGCCAGCAACGGACCAGGGATGAACACTGAAGCTTTCTTT
TRBD1	12	TRBV5-1	-	TRBJ1-2	CASTQGGYGYTF	TGCGCCAGCACCCAGGGGGGCTATGGCTACACCTTC
-	13	TRBV7-2	many	TRBJ2-3	CASSSDQTGTQYF	TGTGCCAGCAGCTCGGACCAAACGGGTACGCAGTATTTT
-	19	TRBV11-1	many	TRBJ2-1	CASSPSEHYLAASYNEQFF	TGTGCCAGCAGCCCGTCCGAGCACTACTTGGCAGCCTCCTACAATGAGCAGTTCTTC
TRBD1	15	TRBV7-2	many	TRBJ1-2	CASSSSGQVGGGYTF	TGTGCCAGCAGCTCGAGTGGACAGGTTGGGGGAGGCTACACCTTC
-	13	TRBV10-3	-	TRBJ1-1	CAISESFNTEAFF	TGTGCCATCAGTGAGTCGTTTAACACTGAAGCTTTCTTT
-	14	TRBV4-2	many	TRBJ2-5	CASSSFSGAETQYF	TGTGCCAGCAGCTCCTTCTCAGGGGCGGAGACCCAGTACTTC
-	12	TRBV2	many	TRBJ1-1	CASSLHNTEAFF	TGTGCCAGCAGTCTACATAACACTGAAGCTTTCTTT
-	15	TRBV7-2	many	TRBJ2-1	CASSSQVLSYNEQFF	TGTGCCAGCAGCTCTCAGGTTTTGTCCTACAATGAGCAGTTCTTC
-	14	TRBV20-1	few	TRBJ1-4	CSISLAADNEKLFF	TGCAGTATTTCCTTGGCAGCAGATAATGAAAAACTGTTTTTT
-	12	TRBV29-1	many	TRBJ2-1	CSVEDPLNWQFF	TGCAGCGTTGAAGATCCCCTTAACTGGCAGTTCTTC